One sample yielded the 30 T cell receptor beta chains listed below, sequenced in a study of T cells in Graves' hyperthyroidism and ophthalmopathy. RNA transcripts were the template for amplifying TCR beta CDR3 regions. An initial round of RT-PCR targeting the TCR CDR3 relied on the HTBI primer set. TCRdb independently ran MiXCR on the multiplex PCR reads; one entry per CDR3 protein. Of a few hundred thousand distinct CDR3 sequences in the sample, around a fifth were seen once. Sequencing was done on a sample of blood. Source of these receptors: a woman between 70 and 85 years old with Graves' ophthalmopathy.

The rearrangement links TRBV19 to TRBJ1-2; 10 bases are shared with TRBD1. V lost 2 bases, J lost 5 bases, and 5 bases stayed unmatched. There are 15 residues in the CDR3. Germline V gives CDR1 LNHDA, CDR2 SQIVND (reference sequence). CDR3 nucleotides: TGTGCCAGTAGTATAAGGGGACAGGGGTTTTATGGCTACACCTTC. Translated, it gives CASSIRGQGFYGYTF.

This sequence joins TRBV7-2 and TRBJ2-1, with 9 bases lining up with TRBD2. This CDR3 is built from 17 residues. J was trimmed by 4 bases and V by 5 bases; bases with no gene match: 12. Per germline, CDR1 SGHTA and CDR2 FQGNSA. The CDR3, as DNA: TGTGCCAGCAGCCTCAGCCCGGGACTAGCATCTTACAATGAGCAGTTCTTC. It encodes CASSLSPGLASYNEQFF.

The genes are TRBV6-1 and TRBJ1-5, with TRBD1 matching 7 bases. V shed 6 bases, J shed 4 bases, and the junction held 12 bases outside the gene matches. CDR1 and CDR2 from the germline V gene are MNHNS and SASEGT. The CDR3 runs to 16 residues. The chain's CDR3 is CASSHSSRDRNQPQHF. CDR3 nucleotide sequence: TGTGCCAGCAGCCACTCGTCCCGGGACAGAAATCAGCCCCAGCATTTT.

The table lists this clonotype with a few counts. Given a much more abundant clone one base away, this may be a read error. The chain uses TRBV28 and TRBJ1-5, with D possibly being TRBD1 (5 bases). The CDR3 covers 16 residues. Looked up from germline, CDR1 is MDHEN and CDR2 is SYDVKM. Trimming pared 6 bases from V and 2 bases from J, leaving 17 bases between. CDR3 amino acids: CASSFQGGRGNQPQHF. The CDR3 nucleotides read TGTGCCAGCAGCTTCCAGGGTGGCAGGGGCAATCAGCCCCAGCATTTT.

This clonotype was seen a few times. This chain uses TRBV6-2 or TRBV6-3 with TRBJ2-1; D is unresolved. V lost 2 bases and J lost 3, with 14 bases in between. The CDR3 is 16 amino acids. Germline values: CDR1 MNHEY, CDR2 SVGEGT. As DNA, the CDR3 is TGTGCCAGCAGTTACCGCCCCGGTCCCGTCTACAATGAGCAGTTCTTC. It is translated as CASSYRPGPVYNEQFF.

This clonotype was detected ten times or more. CDR3: CASSLRIGTGWGGYTF. In DNA, the CDR3 is TGTGCCAGCAGCTTAAGGATTGGGACAGGGTGGGGTGGCTACACCTTC. This chain links TRBV7-2 with TRBJ1-2; 9 bases map to TRBD1. V lost 2 bases and J lost 7; bases outside the gene matches: 11. CDR3 length: 16 amino acids. Germline CDR1 and CDR2: SGHTA and FQGNSA.

The J gene is TRBJ1-5, the V gene TRBV30; tentative D call: TRBD1 (5 bases). Germline V lookup: CDR1 GTSNPN, CDR2 SVGIG (reference sequence). Trimming stripped 0 bases from V and 8 bases from J, with 17 bases between. CDR3 length: 15 amino acids. The CDR3 loop is CAWSVLGGPGEPQHF. Here the CDR3 DNA reads TGTGCCTGGAGTGTACTGGGCGGTCCGGGGGAGCCCCAGCATTTT.

To note about this clonotype: Since a much larger clone is just one base distant, this may be a read error. V usage is TRBV28 and J usage is TRBJ1-2; D is undetermined. Trimming pared 1 base from V and 7 bases from J, leaving 13 bases between. There are 14 residues in the CDR3. Germline V gene data show CDR1 as MDHEN and CDR2 as SYDVKM. The CDR3, as DNA: TGTGCCAGCAGTTTATTGGGGTTGGAGCTTGGCTACACCTTC. This translates into CASSLLGLELGYTF.

CDR3 nucleotides: TGCAGTCCCAGATACGACAGTTACGAGCAGTACTTC. Protein product: CSPRYDSYEQYF. The rearrangement joins TRBV20-1 to TRBJ2-7; weak D call: TRBD1 (5 bases). CDR1 is DFQATT, CDR2 SNEGSKA, per germline (reference sequence). V gave up 8 bases and J gave up 4 bases, with 15 bases separating them. This CDR3 comprises 12 residues.

This clonotype has more than one count but fewer than ten. This chain links TRBV5-1 with TRBJ2-6; 8 nucleotides align to TRBD1. This CDR3 contains 17 residues. Germline values: CDR1 SGHRS, CDR2 YFSETQ. The V gene end was trimmed by 2 bases and the J gene end by 4 bases; junction bases not matched to a gene: 8. CDR3 nucleotides: TGCGCCAGCAGCTTAGGGCAGGGGGCGCACGGGGCCAACGTCCTGACTTTC. Translating gives CASSLGQGAHGANVLTF.

This clonotype was counted a few times. The V gene is TRBV6-1, the J gene TRBJ2-7; D might be TRBD2 (6 bases). The germline V and J ends were trimmed by 4 bases and 4 bases, with 23 bases remaining between them. Per the germline V gene, CDR1 is MNHNS and CDR2 is SASEGT. This CDR3 region has 17 residues. CDR3 nucleotide sequence: TGTGCCAGCAGTGGCCTCATCAACCGGGGGACTCCTTACGAGCAGTACTTC. It codes for CASSGLINRGTPYEQYF.

The chain uses TRBV5-4 and TRBJ2-7; TRBD1 agrees at 8 bases. CDR1 is SGHNT and CDR2 is YYREEE in the germline V gene (reference sequence). The CDR3 has 14 residues. Germline trimming cut 5 bases from V and 6 bases from J; bases unmatched to any gene: 10. This CDR3 reads CASSYGQGNREQYF. In DNA form, the CDR3 reads TGTGCCAGCAGTTACGGACAGGGTAATCGCGAGCAGTACTTC.

This clonotype came up a few times. The chain employs TRBV27 and TRBJ2-3; 11 bases match TRBD2. The germline V gene encodes CDR1 MNHEY and CDR2 SMNVEV (reference sequence). Trimming removed 5 bases from V and 0 bases from J; junction bases left unmatched: 7. The CDR3 is 17 residues long. CDR3: CASSTSGSASSTDTQYF. The CDR3 DNA reads TGTGCCAGCAGTACTAGCGGGAGTGCGTCTAGCACAGATACGCAGTATTTT.

V is TRBV6-2 or TRBV6-3 and J is TRBJ2-7; D could derive from TRBD1 or TRBD2 (8 bases each). Germline V gives CDR1 MNHEY, CDR2 SVGEGT. This CDR3 spans 17 amino acids. V was trimmed by 6 bases and J by 0 bases, leaving 21 bases between them. The CDR3 reads CASRSGGRQGSSYEQYF. CDR3 sequence (DNA): TGTGCCAGCAGGAGCGGGGGCCGACAGGGGAGCTCCTACGAGCAGTACTTC.

This clonotype was recorded many times. The chain carries TRBV5-1 and TRBJ1-1; 8 positions agree with TRBD1. This CDR3 region has 15 residues. The germline gives CDR1 SGHRS, CDR2 YFSETQ. The J segment lost 2 bases and the V segment lost 3 bases, leaving 6 bases of the junction unmatched. The CDR3: CASSWDRPINTEAFF. CDR3 sequence (DNA): TGCGCCAGCAGCTGGGACAGGCCCATCAACACTGAAGCTTTCTTT. The full variable domain, completed using reference TRBV5-1 and TRBJ1-1, is KAGVTQTPRYLIKTRGQQVTLSCSPISGHRSVSWYQQTPGQGLQFLFEYFSETQRNKGNFPGRFSGRQFSNSRSEMNVSTLELGDSALYLCASSWDRPINTEAFFGQGTRLTVV.

The chain uses TRBV9 and TRBJ1-1, with TRBD1 matching over 8 bases. V lost 4 bases to trimming and J lost 3 bases; unmatched junction nucleotides: 11. This CDR3 is 16 amino acids long. The germline CDR1 and CDR2 sequences are SGDLS and YYNGEE. CDR3 loop: CASSPRGLGSDTEAFF. Written as DNA, the CDR3 is TGTGCCAGCAGCCCCAGGGGGCTGGGGTCCGACACTGAAGCTTTCTTT.

This clonotype was observed at least ten times. The chain has TRBV2 and TRBJ2-3; 12 nucleotides align to TRBD2. The CDR3 spans 15 residues. J gave up 4 bases and V 3 bases, and 2 bases lay outside the gene matches. Germline V gene lookup returns CDR1 SNHLY and CDR2 FYNNEI. CDR3 nucleotides: TGTGCCAGCAGTGACGGACTAGCGGGGTCAGATACGCAGTATTTT. Translated: CASSDGLAGSDTQYF.

This clonotype was seen a handful of times. This chain connects TRBV25-1 to TRBJ1-1, with D hard to call. Germline CDR1 is MGHDK and CDR2 is SYGVNS. V shed 3 bases and J shed 4 bases, with 18 bases lying between them. The CDR3 is 16 residues long. CDR3 amino acids: CASSENGWGGSTEAFF. CDR3 nucleotide sequence: TGTGCCAGCAGTGAGAATGGGTGGGGAGGGTCCACTGAAGCTTTCTTT.

This clonotype has a handful of counts. The V call is TRBV15, the J call TRBJ1-4; tentative D call: TRBD1 (5 bases). The V gene's germline CDR1 is LNHNV and CDR2 YYDKDF (reference sequence). This CDR3 spans 14 amino acids. V was clipped by 6 bases and J by 3 bases, with 11 bases between them. The CDR3 nucleotides are TGTGCCACCAGTCAACAGGTGGCTAATGAAAAACTGTTTTTT. Its translation is CATSQQVANEKLFF.

This clonotype was seen a handful of times. The V call is TRBV7-2, the J call TRBJ2-5; TRBD1 aligns across 11 bases. Germline CDR1 reads SGHTA; CDR2 reads FQGNSA. The CDR3 contains 16 residues. Trimming cost V 5 bases and J 5 bases; bases outside gene matches: 10. The CDR3 spells CASSPATGTGGETQYF. CDR3 sequence (DNA): TGTGCCAGCAGCCCCGCAACCGGGACAGGGGGGGAGACCCAGTACTTC.

V gene TRBV11-2 combines with J gene TRBJ2-1, with D tentatively TRBD2 (6 bases). CDR1 and CDR2 from the germline V gene are SGHAT and FQNNGV. Trimming shortened V by 7 bases and J by 9 bases, and 13 bases separated the two germline ends. This CDR3 has 12 residues. CDR3: CASNGWGGEQFF. The CDR3 region has the DNA TGTGCCAGCAATGGATGGGGAGGTGAGCAGTTCTTC.

The V and J genes are TRBV5-6 and TRBJ2-7; no reliable D call. Trimming stripped 2 bases from V and 5 bases from J, with 8 bases between. This CDR3 contains 12 residues. Germline V gene sequence: CDR1 SGHDT, CDR2 YYEEEE. CDR3 sequence reads: CASSFSQNEQYF. For the CDR3, the DNA is TGTGCCAGCAGCTTTAGTCAGAACGAGCAGTACTTC.

This clonotype was found many times. The V gene is TRBV7-2, the J gene TRBJ1-1, with D tentatively TRBD1 (6 bases). CDR1 is SGHTA, CDR2 FQGNSA, per germline. This CDR3 contains 15 residues. V lost 5 bases and J 0 bases, leaving 13 bases between the germline ends. The CDR3 loop is CASSPQGNMNTEAFF. CDR3 coding DNA: TGTGCCAGCAGCCCACAGGGCAACATGAACACTGAAGCTTTCTTT.

With respect to this clonotype: The germline gene is not matched at one end of the junction; a read error may be the cause. V and J are TRBV7-7 and TRBJ2-1; 11 nucleotides agree with TRBD2. The CDR3 is made up of 16 amino acids. Germline CDR1 is SSHAT and CDR2 is FNYEAQ (reference sequence). The DNA for the CDR3 is TGTGCTAGCAGCCCGCAACCCGGGACTAGCGGTAATGAGCAGTTCTTC. This translates into CASSPQPGTSGNEQFF.

This clonotype was seen more than once but under ten times. The chain uses TRBV7-8 and TRBJ2-1, with 8 bases identical to TRBD2. Germline V gives CDR1 SGHVS, CDR2 FQNEAQ. There are 13 residues in the CDR3. Losses at the gene ends were 8 bases for V and 15 bases for J; bases not matched to a gene: 15. The CDR3 DNA reads as TGTGCCAGCGCAACCGGGACTAGTCAAGGGTTGTTCTTC. It encodes CASATGTSQGLFF.

This chain joins TRBV5-1 and TRBJ2-3; tentative D call: TRBD2 (5 bases). The CDR3 sequence is 14 residues long. Deletions cut 0 bases from V and 2 bases from J, with 7 bases between. Germline V lookup: CDR1 SGHRS, CDR2 YFSETQ. The CDR3 reads CASSLGEHTDTQYF. CDR3 sequence (DNA): TGCGCCAGCAGCTTGGGGGAGCACACAGATACGCAGTATTTT.

The chain uses TRBV20-1 and TRBJ1-5; D possibly corresponds to TRBD1 (5 bases). The CDR3 spans 14 residues. V was clipped by 0 bases and J by 4 bases, with 10 bases between them. Germline CDR1 DFQATT, CDR2 SNEGSKA (reference sequence). The CDR3 sequence: CSARDHGGNQPQHF. In DNA form, the CDR3 reads TGCAGTGCTAGAGATCACGGGGGTAATCAGCCCCAGCATTTT.

The chain couples TRBV5-5 to TRBJ2-1, with D uncertain. The CDR3 spans 13 residues. Trimming removed 4 bases from V and 2 bases from J, with 7 bases in between. The germline CDR1 and CDR2 sequences are SGHKS and YYEKEE (reference sequence). The CDR3 loop reads CASSPFPYNEQFF. The CDR3 region has the DNA TGTGCCAGCAGCCCGTTCCCCTACAATGAGCAGTTCTTC.

This clonotype was found a few times. The V call is TRBV5-1, the J call TRBJ2-7; TRBD1 might be the D (6 bases). Germline CDR1 reads SGHRS; CDR2 reads YFSETQ. The CDR3 has 14 amino acids. V dropped 1 base and J dropped 6 bases, with 14 bases sitting between them. The DNA of the CDR3 is TGCGCCAGCAGCTTGTACAGGGACGTGAGCGAGCAGTACTTC. This translates into CASSLYRDVSEQYF.

CDR3 sequence reads: CSVHDGTYEQYF. CDR3 nucleotide sequence: TGCAGCGTCCACGACGGGACCTACGAGCAGTACTTC. The chain couples TRBV29-1 to TRBJ2-7, with a possible D match to TRBD2 (5 bases). The CDR3 has 12 amino acids. V dropped 6 bases and J dropped 2 bases, with 11 bases sitting between them. Germline lookup yields CDR1 SQVTM and CDR2 ANQGSEA.